Listed below are T cell receptor beta chains from one sample, sequenced in a study of blood T cell repertoires in COVID-19. TCRdb's copy holds only in-frame clones and misses some; the assay was immunoSEQ multiplex PCR. Of a few hundred thousand clones in the sample, 70% to 85% were seen once. Sequences were obtained from PBMCs or T cells enriched from blood (not recorded which). These receptors were taken from a woman aged 40 to 50 with acute COVID-19. Both conserved end residues are part of each CDR3. A D gene is named only where the DNA matches it firmly. Not every row has a clone size; where given, it reads once, few, many or a size class.

CDR3nt: TGTGCCAGCTCACCCCGGACTAGCGGTACCTACAATGAGCAGTTCTTC
CDR3aa: CASSPRTSGTYNEQFF
d_gene: TRBD2
abundance: .
j_gene: TRBJ2-1
v_gene: TRBV18

CDR3nt: TGCGCCAGCAGTGACGCGACTCGGCCAACCCACGATGAGCAGTTCTTC
CDR3aa: CASSDATRPTHDEQFF
d_gene: .
abundance: .
j_gene: TRBJ2-1
v_gene: TRBV10-1

CDR3nt: TGTGCCAGCAGTGGACCCCCAGGGGTTAATTCACCCCTCCACTTT
CDR3aa: CASSGPPGVNSPLHF
d_gene: .
abundance: .
j_gene: TRBJ1-6
v_gene: TRBV25-1

CDR3nt: TGTGCCACCAGCAGAGCGGGACAGGGGCGGAACACCATATATTTT
CDR3aa: CATSRAGQGRNTIYF
d_gene: TRBD1
abundance: .
j_gene: TRBJ1-3
v_gene: TRBV15

CDR3nt: TGTGCCAGCAGATCTGGACAGGGCCCCAACACCATATATTTT
CDR3aa: CASRSGQGPNTIYF
d_gene: TRBD1
abundance: once
j_gene: TRBJ1-3
v_gene: TRBV27

CDR3nt: TGTGCCAGCAGCTTATCGGGACTAGCGGGGGTAGGAGAGCAGTTCTTC
CDR3aa: CASSLSGLAGVGEQFF
d_gene: TRBD2
abundance: .
j_gene: TRBJ2-1
v_gene: TRBV7-3

CDR3nt: TGTGCCAGCAGTTACGGGCTAGGGGTCCGCAAGGATACGCAGTATTTT
CDR3aa: CASSYGLGVRKDTQYF
d_gene: .
abundance: .
j_gene: TRBJ2-3
v_gene: TRBV6-2/TRBV6-3

CDR3nt: TGCGCCAGCGCAGACACCAACACCGGGGAGCTGTTTTTT
CDR3aa: CASADTNTGELFF
d_gene: .
abundance: once
j_gene: TRBJ2-2
v_gene: TRBV5-1

CDR3nt: TGTGCCTGGAGGGAGTCCCTCTCTGGAAACACCATATATTTT
CDR3aa: CAWRESLSGNTIYF
d_gene: .
abundance: .
j_gene: TRBJ1-3
v_gene: TRBV30

CDR3nt: TGTGCCAGCAGCACCAGACAGGGGGCAAGAGTGACTAATGAAAAACTGTTTTTT
CDR3aa: CASSTRQGARVTNEKLFF
d_gene: TRBD1
abundance: once
j_gene: TRBJ1-4
v_gene: TRBV7-9

CDR3nt: TGTGCCAGCAGATCTCACAGCTACATGAACACTGAAGCTTTCTTT
CDR3aa: CASRSHSYMNTEAFF
d_gene: .
abundance: .
j_gene: TRBJ1-1
v_gene: TRBV28

CDR3nt: TGTGCCAGCAGCCAATCCGGGACAGTTAGCTACAATGAGCAGTTCTTC
CDR3aa: CASSQSGTVSYNEQFF
d_gene: TRBD1
abundance: .
j_gene: TRBJ2-1
v_gene: TRBV3-1/TRBV3-2

CDR3nt: TGTGCCAGCAGTTATCTCGGGACTAATCAAGAGACCCAGTACTTC
CDR3aa: CASSYLGTNQETQYF
d_gene: TRBD2
abundance: .
j_gene: TRBJ2-5
v_gene: TRBV6-2/TRBV6-3

CDR3nt: TGTGCCAGCAGCTACACCGGGACAGGGGTCGGGGCCAACGTCCTGACTTTC
CDR3aa: CASSYTGTGVGANVLTF
d_gene: TRBD1
abundance: .
j_gene: TRBJ2-6
v_gene: TRBV5-5

CDR3nt: TGTGCCAGCAGCTTAGGGACAGGGGGATCAGATACGCAGTATTTT
CDR3aa: CASSLGTGGSDTQYF
d_gene: TRBD1
abundance: few
j_gene: TRBJ2-3
v_gene: TRBV5-8

CDR3nt: TGTGCCAGCAAGGTAGCGGGAGGTAGCGAGCAGTACTTC
CDR3aa: CASKVAGGSEQYF
d_gene: TRBD2
abundance: .
j_gene: TRBJ2-7
v_gene: TRBV2

CDR3nt: TGTGCCAGCAGCCAAGACGGACTAGCTTTTGAGCAGTTCTTC
CDR3aa: CASSQDGLAFEQFF
d_gene: TRBD2
abundance: .
j_gene: TRBJ2-1
v_gene: TRBV3-1/TRBV3-2

CDR3nt: TGTGCCAGCAGTGAAACAGGGCAAGAGACCCAGTACTTC
CDR3aa: CASSETGQETQYF
d_gene: .
abundance: .
j_gene: TRBJ2-5
v_gene: TRBV2

CDR3nt: TGTGCCAGCAGCGACCCCAGGGGAAACACCATATATTTT
CDR3aa: CASSDPRGNTIYF
d_gene: .
abundance: .
j_gene: TRBJ1-3
v_gene: TRBV9

CDR3nt: TGTGCCAGGGCGCCGGAGGGACAGGGTTCTTCCACCGGGGAGCTGTTTTTT
CDR3aa: CARAPEGQGSSTGELFF
d_gene: TRBD1
abundance: .
j_gene: TRBJ2-2
v_gene: TRBV7-9

CDR3nt: TGTGCCAGCAGGAAACAGAACACCGGGGAGCTGTTTTTT
CDR3aa: CASRKQNTGELFF
d_gene: .
abundance: .
j_gene: TRBJ2-2
v_gene: TRBV27

CDR3nt: TGTGCCAGCAGCTTAGTGCGGGAGACCCAGTACTTC
CDR3aa: CASSLVRETQYF
d_gene: .
abundance: .
j_gene: TRBJ2-5
v_gene: TRBV7-9